This T cell receptor (beta chain) was captured in a study of OX40 agonist ivuxolimab in advanced cancers. Trimming shortened V by 4 bases and J by 1 base, and 8 bases separated the two germline ends. There are 14 residues in the CDR3. Germline V CDR1 and CDR2: SGHRS, YFSETQ. Only in-frame clones appear in the TCRdb table, and some are missing; sequencing was by immunoSEQ multiplex PCR. This sample yields around 50,000 clones, of which more than 85% are seen a single time; over 10% belongs to the top ten. Sample: CD4+ or CD8+ T cells sorted from blood, taken in a trial of the OX40 agonist ivuxolimab. The receptor was derived from an adult with an advanced solid tumor such as melanoma, head and neck, liver or kidney cancer. The chain employs TRBV5-1 and TRBJ2-2; D gene uncertain. Here the CDR3 reads CASSLEGNTGELFF. The CDR3 DNA is TGCGCCAGCAGCCTAGAAGGGAACACCGGGGAGCTGTTTTTT.